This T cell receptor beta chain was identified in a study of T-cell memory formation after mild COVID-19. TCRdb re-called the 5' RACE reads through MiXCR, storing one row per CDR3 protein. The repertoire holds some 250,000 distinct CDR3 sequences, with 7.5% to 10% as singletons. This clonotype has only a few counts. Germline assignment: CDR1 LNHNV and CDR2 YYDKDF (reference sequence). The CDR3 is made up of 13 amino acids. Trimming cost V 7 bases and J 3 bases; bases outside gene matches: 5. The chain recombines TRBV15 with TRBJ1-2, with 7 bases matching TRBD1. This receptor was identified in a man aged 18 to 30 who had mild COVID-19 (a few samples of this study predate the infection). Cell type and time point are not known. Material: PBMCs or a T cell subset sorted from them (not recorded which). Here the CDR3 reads CATKRGQDYGYTF. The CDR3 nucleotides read TGTGCCACCAAGAGGGGGCAAGACTATGGCTACACCTTC.